This T cell receptor (beta chain) was found in a study of blood T cell repertoires in COVID-19. For the study at large: The United States, Italy and Spain supplied acute and convalescent COVID-19 samples.

J gave up 2 bases and V 6 bases, and 4 bases lay outside the gene matches. This CDR3 comprises 15 residues. Germline V gives CDR1 MNHEY, CDR2 SVGAGI. Original processing notes: Amplified reference gene primers provided the basis for estimating nucleated cell counts. Using immunoSEQ multiplex PCR, the repertoire was profiled, and TCRdb retains in-frame clones only, with some absent. Clone size and the V and J calls come from that table; the DNA yielded D and trimming. The sample has some 99,000 clones, approximately 82% seen once. The V gene is TRBV6-5, the J gene TRBJ2-6, with 7 nucleotides matching TRBD1. This TCR derives from an elderly woman with active or convalescent COVID-19. Material for sequencing was peripheral blood. The CDR3 DNA sequence: TGTGCCAGCAGCACCGACAGGGCTGGGGCCAACGTCCTGACTTTC. It translates to CASSTDRAGANVLTF.